Sequencing of this T cell receptor beta chain was carried out in a study of blood T cell repertoires in COVID-19. The V segment lost 2 bases and the J segment 5 bases; nucleotides outside the gene matches: 8. Germline CDR1 reads MDHEN; CDR2 reads SYDVKM. CDR3 length: 16 amino acids. TCRdb keeps only in-frame clones here, not all; method: immunoSEQ multiplex PCR. The table lists 300,000 to 450,000 clones, 85% of them singletons. The V call is TRBV28, the J call TRBJ2-5; 10 bases are a match to TRBD1. Sequences were obtained from peripheral blood. This receptor was obtained from a woman aged 18 to 35 with acute or convalescent COVID-19. CDR3 nucleotides: TGTGCCAGCAGTTTACACGGGACAGGGGATAGTGAGACCCAGTACTTC. Its protein is CASSLHGTGDSETQYF.